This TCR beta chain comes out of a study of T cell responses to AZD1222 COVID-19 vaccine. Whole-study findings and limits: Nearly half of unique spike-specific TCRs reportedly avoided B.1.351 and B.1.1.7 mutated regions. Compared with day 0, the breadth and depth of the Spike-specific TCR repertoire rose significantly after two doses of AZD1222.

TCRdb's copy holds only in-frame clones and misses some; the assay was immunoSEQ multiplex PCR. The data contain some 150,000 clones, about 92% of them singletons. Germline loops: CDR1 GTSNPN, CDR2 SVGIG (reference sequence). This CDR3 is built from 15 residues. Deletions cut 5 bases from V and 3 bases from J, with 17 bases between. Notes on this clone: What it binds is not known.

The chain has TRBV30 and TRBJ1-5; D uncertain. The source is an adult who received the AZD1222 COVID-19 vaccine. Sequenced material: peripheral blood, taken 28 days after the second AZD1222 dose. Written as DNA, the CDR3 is TGTGCCTGGCATCCAGCTAACGGCTACAATCAGCCCCAGCATTTT. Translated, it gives CAWHPANGYNQPQHF.